This T cell receptor beta chain was recorded in a study of T cell repertoires in cytomegalovirus infection. Only a few counts were recorded for this clonotype. The antigen is undetermined. One entry per CDR3 protein results from TCRdb running MiXCR on the reads. The profile shows tens of thousands of distinct CDR3 sequences, approximately 46% of them singletons. The CDR3 is 20 amino acids. V lost 5 bases, J lost 4 bases, and 19 bases stayed unmatched. Germline CDR1 reads SGHTA; CDR2 reads FQGNSA. The chain couples TRBV7-2 to TRBJ2-3, with 12 bases matching TRBD2. Sequencing was performed on CD8+ T cells from cultured PBMCs, taken from culture after CMV antigen stimulation. The sequence was obtained from a human donor in good health (CMV status not recorded). Some clones in this sample may be carry-over from other donors' samples. The CDR3 DNA reads TGTGCCAGCAGCCAAGAACCACTAGCGGGGGGCCGTCTGAGCCCAGATACGCAGTATTTT. As protein: CASSQEPLAGGRLSPDTQYF.